This entry concerns a single T cell receptor (beta chain). Germline CDR1 and CDR2: SEHNR and FQNEAQ (reference sequence). The CDR3 extends over 14 amino acids. V lost 7 bases and J 1 base, leaving 13 bases between the germline ends. These data originate in a study of blood T cell repertoires in COVID-19. The method was immunoSEQ multiplex PCR; TCRdb's version includes in-frame clones alone and lacks a portion of them. The sample has hundreds of thousands of clones, approximately 89% seen once. The V gene is TRBV7-9, the J gene TRBJ2-5; a weak D match, TRBD2 (5 bases). The receptor was isolated from a woman aged 30 to 39 who had recovered from COVID-19. Sequencing was performed on PBMCs or T cells enriched from blood (not recorded which). The CDR3 coding sequence is TGTGCCAGCACCCCCTTGGGGAGCCAAGAGACCCAGTACTTC. Amino acids: CASTPLGSQETQYF.